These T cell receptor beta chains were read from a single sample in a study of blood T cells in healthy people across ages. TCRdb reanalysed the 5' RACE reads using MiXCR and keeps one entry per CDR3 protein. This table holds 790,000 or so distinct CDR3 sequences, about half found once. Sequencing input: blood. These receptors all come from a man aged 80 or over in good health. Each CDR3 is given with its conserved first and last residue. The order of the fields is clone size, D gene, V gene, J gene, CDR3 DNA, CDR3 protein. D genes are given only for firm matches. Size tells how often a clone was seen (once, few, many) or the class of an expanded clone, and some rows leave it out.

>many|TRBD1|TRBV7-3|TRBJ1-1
TGTGCCAGCAGCCCACAGGGGGGCCAGAACACTGAAGCTTTCTTT
CASSPQGGQNTEAFF
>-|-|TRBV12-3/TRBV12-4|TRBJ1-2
TGTGCCAGCAGCCCGCCGAAAAACTATGGCTACACCTTC
CASSPPKNYGYTF
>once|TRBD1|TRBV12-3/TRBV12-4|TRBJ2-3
TGTGCCAGCGGGACAGCAGATACGCAGTATTTT
CASGTADTQYF
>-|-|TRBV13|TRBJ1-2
TGTGCCAGCAGCACCCAGGACACATTCAGCTACACCTTC
CASSTQDTFSYTF
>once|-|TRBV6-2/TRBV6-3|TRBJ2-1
TGTGCCAGCAGTTCCCAGCAAGAGACCCAGTTCTTC
CASSSQQETQFF
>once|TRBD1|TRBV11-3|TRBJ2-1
TGTGCCAGCACCCGGACAGGGGAGGCGAATGAGCAGTTCTTC
CASTRTGEANEQFF
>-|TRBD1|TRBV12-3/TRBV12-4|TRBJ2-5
TGTGCCAGCAGTCCATACCGCGGGACAGGGGGATACCATGAGACCCAGTACTTC
CASSPYRGTGGYHETQYF
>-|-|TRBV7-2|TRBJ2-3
TGTGCCGGCACCCCGCGGTTTAGCACAGATACGCAGTATTTT
CAGTPRFSTDTQYF
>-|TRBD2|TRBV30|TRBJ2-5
TGTGCCTGGATTCAGAAAGGACAGGGGGGACTAGCGGGCCAAGAGACCCAGTACTTC
CAWIQKGQGGLAGQETQYF
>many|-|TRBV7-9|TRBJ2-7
TGTGCCAGCAGCCCCCCGGACAAACCCTACGAGCAGTACTTC
CASSPPDKPYEQYF
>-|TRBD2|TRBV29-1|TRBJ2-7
TGCAGCGTTTCAAGCGGGGGGGAGCAGTACTTC
CSVSSGGEQYF
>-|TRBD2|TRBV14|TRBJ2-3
TGTGCCAGCAGCCTAGCGGGAGTAAATACGCAGTATTTT
CASSLAGVNTQYF